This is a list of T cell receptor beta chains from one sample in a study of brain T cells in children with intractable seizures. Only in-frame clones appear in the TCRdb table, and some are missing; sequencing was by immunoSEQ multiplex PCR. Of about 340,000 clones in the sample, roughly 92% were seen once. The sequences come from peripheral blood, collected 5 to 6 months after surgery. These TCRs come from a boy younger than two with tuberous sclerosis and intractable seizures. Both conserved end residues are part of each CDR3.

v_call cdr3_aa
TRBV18 CASSPLDRENTEAFF
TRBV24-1 CATSDLGQGGMETQYF
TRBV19 CASSMGGELLSLNTEAFF
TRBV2 CASSLYTEAFF
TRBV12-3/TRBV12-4 CASSPRSGNTIYF
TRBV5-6 CASSQGLAEETQYF
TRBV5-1 CASRPDPFYGYTF
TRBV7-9 CASSKLLAGTLNCTDTQYF
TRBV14 CATTNQGYGNEQFF
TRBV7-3 CASSLLIGTTNEQFF
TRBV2 CASHPGPQRMDTQYF
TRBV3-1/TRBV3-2 CASSGGNTIYF
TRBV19 CASRGRELGEQYF
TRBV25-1 CASSYVSSYEQYF
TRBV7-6 CASSGPGQGFYEQYF
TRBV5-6 CASSTSSTFSNQPQHF
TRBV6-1 CASSATGMVMNTEAFF
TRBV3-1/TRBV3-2 CASSQEDRGWGINYGYTF
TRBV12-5 CASGGASGPAEQYF
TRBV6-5 CASSPGQSRGGYTF
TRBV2 CASSPGQGQPQHF
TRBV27 CASSRDGRSGNTIYF